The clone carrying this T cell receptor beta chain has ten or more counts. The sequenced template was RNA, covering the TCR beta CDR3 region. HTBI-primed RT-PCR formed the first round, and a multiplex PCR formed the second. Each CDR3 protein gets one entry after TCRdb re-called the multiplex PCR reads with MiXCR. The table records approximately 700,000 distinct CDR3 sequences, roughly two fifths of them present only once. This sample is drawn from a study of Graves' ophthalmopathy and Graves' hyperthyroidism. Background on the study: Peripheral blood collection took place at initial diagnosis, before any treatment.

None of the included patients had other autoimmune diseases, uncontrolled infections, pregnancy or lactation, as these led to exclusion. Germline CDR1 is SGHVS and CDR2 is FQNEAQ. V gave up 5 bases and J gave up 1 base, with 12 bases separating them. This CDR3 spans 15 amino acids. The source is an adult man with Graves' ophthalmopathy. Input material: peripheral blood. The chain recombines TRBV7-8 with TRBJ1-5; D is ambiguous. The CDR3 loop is CASSKVGGSNQPQHF. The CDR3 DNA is TGTGCCAGCAGCAAAGTAGGCGGGAGCAATCAGCCCCAGCATTTT. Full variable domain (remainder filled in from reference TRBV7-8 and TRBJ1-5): GAGVSQSPRYKVAKRGQDVALRCDPISGHVSLFWYQQALGQGPEFLTYFQNEAQLDKSGLPSDRFFAERPEGSVSTLKIQRTQQEDSAVYLCASSKVGGSNQPQHFGDGTRLSIL.